This T cell receptor (beta chain) was sequenced for a study of Ad26.COV2.S vaccination and SARS-CoV-2 variants. Sample treatment: over 15 received Ad26.COV2.S at low or high dose, single or two shots; 5 received placebo; per-sample allocation not given. Collection of samples fell on day 63 after the first vaccine or placebo injection. The administered vaccine (an Ad26 vector) expressed Wuhan-strain SARS-CoV-2 spike. Method: immunoSEQ multiplex PCR; TCRdb's copy keeps in-frame clones and lacks some. The profile covers nearly 400,000 clones, with over 75% appearing a single time and under 2% taken by the ten largest. Source: peripheral blood, taken in a trial of Ad26.COV2.S vaccine versus placebo. This receptor was taken from a person aged 18-60 years who received the Ad26.COV2.S COVID-19 vaccine or a placebo.

The CDR3 reads CASSLGPSGGSYNEQFF. CDR3 sequence (DNA): TGTGCCAGCAGTTTAGGGCCTAGCGGCGGATCCTACAATGAGCAGTTCTTC. V gene TRBV27 combines with J gene TRBJ2-1; TRBD2 matches at 7 bases. The CDR3 is made up of 17 amino acids. The germline gives CDR1 MNHEY, CDR2 SMNVEV (reference sequence). Germline trimming cut 2 bases from V and 1 base from J; bases unmatched to any gene: 8.